This TCR beta chain comes out of a study of cytomegalovirus exposure and HLA in healthy donors. The PCR ran on 60 Vbeta and 13 Jbeta primers. Measured with immunoSEQ multiplex PCR; TCRdb has only the in-frame clones, and not every one. The sample holds about 94,000 clones, 7.5% to 8.5% seen once. This CDR3 is 14 amino acids long. From germline, CDR1 is MNHEY and CDR2 SMNVEV (reference sequence). With 5 bases removed from V and 5 bases from J, the gap between germline ends came to 12 bases. The study's findings and limits: There were 150 to 200 TCR beta chains listed as cytomegalovirus-associated.

This clone was recorded a few times. What it binds is unknown. It was healthy bone marrow donors who served as donors. The sequence came from a man between 50 and 59 years old in good health and CMV-seronegative. The sample was PBMCs. The chain couples TRBV27 to TRBJ2-2, with D possibly being TRBD1 (6 bases). In DNA form, the CDR3 reads TGTGCCAGCAGTACCGGGACACCAACCGGGGAGCTGTTTTTT. Protein: CASSTGTPTGELFF.